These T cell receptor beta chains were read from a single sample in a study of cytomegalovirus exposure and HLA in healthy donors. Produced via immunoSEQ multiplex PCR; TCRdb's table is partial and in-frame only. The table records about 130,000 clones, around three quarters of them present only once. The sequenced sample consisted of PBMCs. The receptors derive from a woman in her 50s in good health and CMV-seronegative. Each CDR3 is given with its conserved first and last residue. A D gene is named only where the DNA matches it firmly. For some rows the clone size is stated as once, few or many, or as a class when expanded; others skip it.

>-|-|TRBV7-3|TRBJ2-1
TGTGCCAGCAGCTTACAGGGGTCAAGGGATGAGCAGTTCTTC
CASSLQGSRDEQFF
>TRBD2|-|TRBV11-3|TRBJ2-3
TGTGCCAGCAGCACACTAGCGGGAGATGATACGCAGTATTTT
CASSTLAGDDTQYF
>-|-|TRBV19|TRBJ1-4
TGTGCCAGTAGTTTGAAGGACAGACCAACTAATGAAAAACTGTTTTTT
CASSLKDRPTNEKLFF
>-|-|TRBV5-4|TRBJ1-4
TGTGCCAGCAGCTTGCTGGAGGGAGGCGAAAAACTGTTTTTT
CASSLLEGGEKLFF
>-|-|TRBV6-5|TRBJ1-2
TGTGCCAGCCGGGAACAGGGCTTTTCCTATGGCTACACCTTC
CASREQGFSYGYTF
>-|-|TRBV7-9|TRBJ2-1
TGTGCCAGCAGGGAATCCTACGCGGCTGTCCCATTTGACAATGAGCAGTTCTTC
CASRESYAAVPFDNEQFF
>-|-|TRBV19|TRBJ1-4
TGTGCCAGTAGTATAGGCAGGGCTGAAAAACTGTTTTTT
CASSIGRAEKLFF
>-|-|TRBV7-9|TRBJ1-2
TGTGCCAGCAGAAGAGAGAGACCGGGTGACGGCTACACCTTC
CASRRERPGDGYTF
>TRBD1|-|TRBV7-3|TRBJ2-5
TGTGCCAGCAGCTTATCAGGGGGCGAGGGGGAGACCCAGTACTTC
CASSLSGGEGETQYF
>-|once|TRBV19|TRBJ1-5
TGTGCCAGTAGTGGGGGGGCTCAGCCCCAGCATTTT
CASSGGAQPQHF
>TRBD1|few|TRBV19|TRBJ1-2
TGTGCCAGTACCTTCGACAGGGTGGCCTATGGCTACACCTTC
CASTFDRVAYGYTF
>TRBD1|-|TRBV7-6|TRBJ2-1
TGTGCCAGCACGCTTTTAAAAGGGACAGATCAGTTCTTC
CASTLLKGTDQFF
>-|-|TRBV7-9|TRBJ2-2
TGTTCCAGCAGCTCTGGGGGCGTCCGGTCCACCGGGGAGCTGTTTTTT
CSSSSGGVRSTGELFF
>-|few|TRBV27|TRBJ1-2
TGTGCCAGCAGTTTATCCCGACAGGATGGCTACACCTTC
CASSLSRQDGYTF
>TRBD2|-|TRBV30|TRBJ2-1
TGTGCCTGGAGCGCTTGGGGGGGCTCCTACAATGAGCAGTTCTTC
CAWSAWGGSYNEQFF
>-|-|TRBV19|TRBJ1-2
TGTGCCAGTAGTATTGCGGAGAATTATGGCTACACCTTC
CASSIAENYGYTF
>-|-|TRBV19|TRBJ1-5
TGTGCCAGTAGTGGGGGCGGGAGTCAGCCCCAGCATTTT
CASSGGGSQPQHF
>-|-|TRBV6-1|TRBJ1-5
TGTGCCAGCAGGTCCGGAGTGAGCAATCAGCCCCAGCATTTT
CASRSGVSNQPQHF
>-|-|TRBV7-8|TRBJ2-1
TGTGCCAGCAGCGCCTACAGGGTGATGTCCTACAATGAGCAGTTCTTC
CASSAYRVMSYNEQFF
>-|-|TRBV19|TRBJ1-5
TGTGCCAGTAGTATCGACTCCGGGACTCCCGTCAGCAATCAGCCCCAGCATTTT
CASSIDSGTPVSNQPQHF
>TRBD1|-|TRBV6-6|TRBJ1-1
TGTGCCAGCAGAGAGACAGGGGGATTGAACCCTGAAGCTTTCTTT
CASRETGGLNPEAFF
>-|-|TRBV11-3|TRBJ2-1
TGTGCCAGCAGCTTCCCACTTCCGGGAAGTGAGCAGTTCTTC
CASSFPLPGSEQFF
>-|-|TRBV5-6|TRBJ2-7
TGTGCCAGCAGCTTGGGAGGCAGGGGCTCCCACGAGCAGTACTTC
CASSLGGRGSHEQYF
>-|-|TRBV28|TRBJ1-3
TGTGCCAGCAGTTTGGGCCCTGGAAACACCATATATTTT
CASSLGPGNTIYF
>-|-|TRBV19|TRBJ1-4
TGTGCCAGTAGTACCCGACAGACAACTAATGAAAAACTGTTTTTT
CASSTRQTTNEKLFF
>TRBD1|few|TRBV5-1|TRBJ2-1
TGCGCCAGCAGCGCCCCAGACAGGGGATTCAGTGAGCAGTTCTTC
CASSAPDRGFSEQFF
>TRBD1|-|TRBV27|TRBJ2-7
TGTGCCAGCAGTTTCGACAGGGGTTCCTACGAGCAGTACTTC
CASSFDRGSYEQYF
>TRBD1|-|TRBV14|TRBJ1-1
TGTGCCAGCAGCCGACGACAGGGCCAACCTGGGAACACTGAAGCTTTCTTT
CASSRRQGQPGNTEAFF
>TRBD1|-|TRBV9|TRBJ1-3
TGTGCCAGCAGCGAGGGGGCAGGGGGGAACACCATATATTTT
CASSEGAGGNTIYF
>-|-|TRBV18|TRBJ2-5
TGTGCCAGCTCAGAAAGTGAGTTAGAGACCCAGTACTTC
CASSESELETQYF
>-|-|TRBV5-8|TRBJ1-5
TGTGCCTACTCGTCCCCCCGGGGGGCGCTGAGCAATCAGCCCCAGCATTTT
CAYSSPRGALSNQPQHF
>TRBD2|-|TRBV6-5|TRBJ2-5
TGTGCCAGCACGGGACTAGCGGGAGGGTCAGAGACCCAGTACTTC
CASTGLAGGSETQYF
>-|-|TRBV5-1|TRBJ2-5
TGCGCCAGCAGCTCCCTTATTCAGGAGACCCAGTACTTC
CASSSLIQETQYF
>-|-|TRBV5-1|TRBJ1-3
TGCGCCAGCAGGGAGTCTGGAAACACCATATATTTT
CASRESGNTIYF
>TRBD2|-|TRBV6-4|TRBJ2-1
TGTGCCAGCGGCCGTAGCGGGGGCGGTGCCAATGAGCAGTTCTTC
CASGRSGGGANEQFF
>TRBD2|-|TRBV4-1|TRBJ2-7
TGCGCCAGCAGCCAAGATTGGGCTAGCGGGAGTTACGAGCAGTACTTC
CASSQDWASGSYEQYF
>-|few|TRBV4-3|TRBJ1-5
TGCGCCAGCAGCCAAGTCTGGGGGGAACAGCCCCAGCATTTT
CASSQVWGEQPQHF
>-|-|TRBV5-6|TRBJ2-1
TGTGCCAGCAGCTTGATTCGGGACTCTTACAATGAGCAGTTCTTC
CASSLIRDSYNEQFF
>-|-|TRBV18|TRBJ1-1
TGTGCCAGCTCACGGGGCCAGGGTGAAGCTTTCTTT
CASSRGQGEAFF
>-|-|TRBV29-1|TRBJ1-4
TGCAGCGTTGCTCAGGGAGGTGAAAAACTGTTTTTT
CSVAQGGEKLFF
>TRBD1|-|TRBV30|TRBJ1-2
TGTGCCTGGAGTGTACGGGCAGGGGGCGGTTATGGCTACACCTTC
CAWSVRAGGGYGYTF
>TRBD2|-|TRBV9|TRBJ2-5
TGTGCCAGCAGCGTAGCCACTAGCGGAGTCTTAGAGACCCAGTACTTC
CASSVATSGVLETQYF
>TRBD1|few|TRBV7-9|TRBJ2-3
TGTGCCAGCAGCTTAGCGGACAGGGGCACAGATACGCAGTATTTT
CASSLADRGTDTQYF
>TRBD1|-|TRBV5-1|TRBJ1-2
TGCGCCAGCAGCTTGGCGGGACAGGGTTCGAGTATGGGCTACACCTTC
CASSLAGQGSSMGYTF
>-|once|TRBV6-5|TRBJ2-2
TGTGCCAGCAGCCGTGGACAGATGAACACCGGGGAGCTGTTTTTT
CASSRGQMNTGELFF
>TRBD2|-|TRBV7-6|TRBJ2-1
TGTGCCAGCAGCCCCCAGCGTGCTAGCGGAGTGGGTGAGCAGTTCTTC
CASSPQRASGVGEQFF
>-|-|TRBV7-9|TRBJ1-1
TGTGCCAGCAGCCTTCAGGGTGCGACTGAAGCTTTCTTT
CASSLQGATEAFF
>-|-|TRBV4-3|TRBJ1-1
TGCGCCAGCAGCCAAGATGGTGGTGCGGGAGTGAACACTGAAGCTTTCTTT
CASSQDGGAGVNTEAFF
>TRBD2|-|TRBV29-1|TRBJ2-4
TGCAGCGTTGAAAGGACTAGCGGAGGCCAGTACTTC
CSVERTSGGQYF
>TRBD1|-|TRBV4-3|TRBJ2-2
TGCGCCAGCAGCCAAGTAAACGACAGGGGGTCCACCGGGGAGCTGTTTTTT
CASSQVNDRGSTGELFF
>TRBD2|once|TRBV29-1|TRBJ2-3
TGCAGCGTTCCGCGGGAGGGCCTGATAAGCGCAGATACGCAGTATTTT
CSVPREGLISADTQYF
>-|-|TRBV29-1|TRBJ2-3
TGCAGCGTTGAGGGCCAGGGGGAGGCTGATACGCAGTATTTT
CSVEGQGEADTQYF
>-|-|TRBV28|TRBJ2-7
TGTGCCAGCAGTCCGACGGGGAAGGTTGGGGAGCAGTACTTC
CASSPTGKVGEQYF